Listed below are T cell receptor beta chains from one sample, sequenced in a study of blood T cells in healthy people across ages. TCRdb ran MiXCR on the 5' RACE reads and lists one entry per CDR3 protein. The table shows around 1,800,000 distinct CDR3 sequences, with around 42% occurring only once. Sequenced sample: blood. The receptors derive from a human donor in good health. Both conserved end residues are trimmed from each CDR3.

v_call: TRBV7-3; cdr3_aa: ASSLRQGPRYEQY
v_call: TRBV10-3; cdr3_aa: AIRGDRRGEDGYT
v_call: TRBV5-5; cdr3_aa: ASSWGPGGQETQY
v_call: TRBV28; cdr3_aa: ASKGAVNQPQH
v_call: TRBV20-1; cdr3_aa: SAQTGTSGQETQY
v_call: TRBV12-3/TRBV12-4; cdr3_aa: ASSPSGAYSEQY
v_call: TRBV5-1; cdr3_aa: ASSLLLPTGGRTDTQY
v_call: TRBV7-9; cdr3_aa: ASSLDREWTEAF
v_call: TRBV20-1; cdr3_aa: SASSGLAEETQY
v_call: TRBV4-1; cdr3_aa: AGSQEVGAGGYYSPLH
v_call: TRBV3-1; cdr3_aa: ASSGPGTGGEKLF
v_call: TRBV5-1; cdr3_aa: ASSSRTEGLETQY
v_call: TRBV7-9; cdr3_aa: ASSIPDREAIYGYT
v_call: TRBV7-6; cdr3_aa: ASSLVPGGNVHDTQY
v_call: TRBV5-6; cdr3_aa: ASSSGWGASPLH
v_call: TRBV5-5; cdr3_aa: ASSLGRGQCDTQY
v_call: TRBV27; cdr3_aa: ASGTGWTEAF
v_call: TRBV7-8; cdr3_aa: ASSLAAGTFYEQY
v_call: TRBV9; cdr3_aa: ASSVGLAGQISYNEQF
v_call: TRBV24-1; cdr3_aa: ATSEGATDTEAF
v_call: TRBV9; cdr3_aa: ASSVDPGTSSLPDTQY
v_call: TRBV6-6; cdr3_aa: ASSYSQDREGYT
v_call: TRBV5-5; cdr3_aa: ASSLDISRGPSYGYT
v_call: TRBV20-1; cdr3_aa: SARDRIAGHDEQY
v_call: TRBV5-1; cdr3_aa: ASSFQPTYNEQF
v_call: TRBV7-3; cdr3_aa: ASSLSGGVPDTQY
v_call: TRBV6-1; cdr3_aa: ASSERDRTDTQY
v_call: TRBV7-2; cdr3_aa: ASSARQGVRYGYT
v_call: TRBV3-1; cdr3_aa: ASSQGTAGQY
v_call: TRBV6-5; cdr3_aa: ASSYSIGGQLF
v_call: TRBV6-2/TRBV6-3; cdr3_aa: ASTSPAGVYNEQF
v_call: TRBV7-2; cdr3_aa: ASSPYAGGNSY
v_call: TRBV4-3; cdr3_aa: ASSQVGLRAYGYT
v_call: TRBV10-3; cdr3_aa: AISAEGASEQF
v_call: TRBV12-3/TRBV12-4; cdr3_aa: ASSCPGTGYGYT
v_call: TRBV7-3; cdr3_aa: ASSLGQGVTSTDTQY
v_call: TRBV30; cdr3_aa: AWSEGIGYGYT
v_call: TRBV12-3/TRBV12-4; cdr3_aa: ASSSLARADTQY
v_call: TRBV7-8; cdr3_aa: ASSGIRTSGGNEQF
v_call: TRBV13; cdr3_aa: ASGGGWKGRTDTQY
v_call: TRBV9; cdr3_aa: ASSVGGGNEQF
v_call: TRBV6-2/TRBV6-3; cdr3_aa: ASSPPGLADTDTQY
v_call: TRBV10-2; cdr3_aa: ASSGPGLREQY
v_call: TRBV28; cdr3_aa: ASSFDERGNTIY
v_call: TRBV20-1; cdr3_aa: SARVLASGGVWY
v_call: TRBV27; cdr3_aa: ASSLIGGGEYEQY
v_call: TRBV7-9; cdr3_aa: ASSLIAEQF
v_call: TRBV20-1; cdr3_aa: SASDSALAKNIQY
v_call: TRBV15; cdr3_aa: ATSRFRRDNEQF
v_call: TRBV20-1; cdr3_aa: SARDPGGANTEAF
v_call: TRBV5-1; cdr3_aa: ASTLGQGTAGANVRT
v_call: TRBV20-1; cdr3_aa: SVQQGTKLF
v_call: TRBV2; cdr3_aa: ASSTGPEVVHEQY
v_call: TRBV12-3/TRBV12-4; cdr3_aa: TSSLGGGLFNEQF